One T cell receptor beta chain is described in this entry. Its antigen is not known. This specimen belongs to a study of PD-L1 blockade in urothelial cancer. Broader study findings: Clonality of blood TCR below the median before treatment predicted better survival.

Germline V lookup: CDR1 LGHNA, CDR2 YSLEER. The CDR3 covers 15 residues. Trimming cost V 1 base and J 5 bases, with 15 bases left between them. Each PCR contained spiked-in synthetic TCR analog templates. Some clones are missing from TCRdb's copy, which holds only in-frame ones; the method was immunoSEQ multiplex PCR. Of 90,000 to 130,000 clones in the sample, 80% to 95% were seen once. Time point in this sample: peripheral blood 6 weeks after treatment start. Pretreatment and on-treatment samples were taken, numbering 1 to 8 per patient. The sample here was PBMCs, taken around atezolizumab (anti-PD-L1) treatment. V gene TRBV4-3 combines with J gene TRBJ2-7; the D gene is possibly TRBD2 (6 bases). The TCR comes from a man aged 60 to 75 with urothelial cancer. Here the CDR3 DNA reads TGCGCCAGCAGCCAAGTTGGGGGGAGCCGGGACGAGCAGTACTTC. It encodes CASSQVGGSRDEQYF.